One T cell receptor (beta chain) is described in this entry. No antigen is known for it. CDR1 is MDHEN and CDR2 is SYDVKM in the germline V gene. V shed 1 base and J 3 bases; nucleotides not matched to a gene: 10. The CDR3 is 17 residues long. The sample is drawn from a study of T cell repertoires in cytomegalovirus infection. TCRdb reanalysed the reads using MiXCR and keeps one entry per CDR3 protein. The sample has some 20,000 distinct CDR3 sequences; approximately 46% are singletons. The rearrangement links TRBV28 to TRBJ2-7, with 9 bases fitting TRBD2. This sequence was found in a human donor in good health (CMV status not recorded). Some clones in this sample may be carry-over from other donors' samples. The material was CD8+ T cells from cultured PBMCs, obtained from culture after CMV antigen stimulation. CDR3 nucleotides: TGTGCCAGCAGTTTATCCAATAGCGGGGGCGGTGGCTACGAGCAGTACTTC. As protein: CASSLSNSGGGGYEQYF.